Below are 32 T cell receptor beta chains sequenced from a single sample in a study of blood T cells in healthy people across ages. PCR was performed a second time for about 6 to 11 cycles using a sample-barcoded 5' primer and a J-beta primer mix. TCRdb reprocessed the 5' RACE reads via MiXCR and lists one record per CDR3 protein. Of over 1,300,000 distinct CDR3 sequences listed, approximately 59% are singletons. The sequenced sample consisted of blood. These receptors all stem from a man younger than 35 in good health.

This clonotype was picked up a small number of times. The CDR3 DNA is TGTGCCAGCAGTGAAGGGACTAGCGGGGGGCCTTCCTACGAGCAGTACTTC. It encodes CASSEGTSGGPSYEQYF. This sequence joins TRBV25-1 and TRBJ2-7, with 15 nucleotides matching TRBD2. The CDR3 length is 17 residues. Trimming removed 2 bases from V and 1 base from J; junction bases left unmatched: 3. The germline gives CDR1 MGHDK, CDR2 SYGVNS.

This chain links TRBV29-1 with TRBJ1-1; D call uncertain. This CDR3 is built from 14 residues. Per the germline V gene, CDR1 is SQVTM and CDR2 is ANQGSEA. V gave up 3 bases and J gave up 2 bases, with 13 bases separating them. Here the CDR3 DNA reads TGCAGCGTTGAGCTAGCCAGACTTAACACTGAAGCTTTCTTT. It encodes CSVELARLNTEAFF.

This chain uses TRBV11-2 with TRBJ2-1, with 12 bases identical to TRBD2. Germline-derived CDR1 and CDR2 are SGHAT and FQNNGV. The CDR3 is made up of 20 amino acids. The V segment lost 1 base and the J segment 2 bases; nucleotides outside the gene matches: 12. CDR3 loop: CASSLGSTRLAGAPYNEQFF. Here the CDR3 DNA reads TGTGCCAGCAGCTTAGGTTCGACGCGACTAGCGGGAGCTCCCTACAATGAGCAGTTCTTC. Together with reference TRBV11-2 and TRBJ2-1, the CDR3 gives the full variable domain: EAGVAQSPRYKIIEKRQSVAFWCNPISGHATLYWYQQILGQGPKLLIQFQNNGVVDDSQLPKDRFSAERLKGVDSTLKIQPAKLEDSAVYLCASSLGSTRLAGAPYNEQFFGPGTRLTVL.

The CDR3 is CSVVVGGSYNEQFF. CDR3 DNA: TGCAGCGTTGTTGTGGGGGGCTCCTACAATGAGCAGTTCTTC. The chain recombines TRBV29-1 with TRBJ2-1; tentatively, D is TRBD2 (6 bases). The germline V gene has CDR1 SQVTM and CDR2 ANQGSEA. V shed 4 bases and J shed 0 bases, with 10 bases lying between them. This CDR3 has 14 amino acids.

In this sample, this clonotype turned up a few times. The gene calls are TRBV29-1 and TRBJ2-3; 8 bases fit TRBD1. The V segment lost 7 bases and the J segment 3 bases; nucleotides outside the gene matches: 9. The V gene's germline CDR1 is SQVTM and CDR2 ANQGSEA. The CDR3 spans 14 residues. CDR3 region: CSAGTGDSTDTQYF. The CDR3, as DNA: TGCAGCGCGGGGACAGGCGACTCTACAGATACGCAGTATTTT.

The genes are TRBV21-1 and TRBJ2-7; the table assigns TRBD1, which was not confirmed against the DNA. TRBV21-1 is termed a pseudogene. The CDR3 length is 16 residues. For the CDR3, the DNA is TGTGCCAGCAGCAAAGAGGTAGTGGACAGGGGCTACGAGCAGTACTTC. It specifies CASSKEVVDRGYEQYF.

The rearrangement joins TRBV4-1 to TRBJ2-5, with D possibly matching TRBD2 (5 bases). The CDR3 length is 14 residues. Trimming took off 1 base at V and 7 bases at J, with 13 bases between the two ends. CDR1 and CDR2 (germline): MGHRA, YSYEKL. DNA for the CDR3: TGCGCCAGCAGCCAAGGACCGATCGGAGGGACCCAGTACTTC. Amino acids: CASSQGPIGGTQYF.

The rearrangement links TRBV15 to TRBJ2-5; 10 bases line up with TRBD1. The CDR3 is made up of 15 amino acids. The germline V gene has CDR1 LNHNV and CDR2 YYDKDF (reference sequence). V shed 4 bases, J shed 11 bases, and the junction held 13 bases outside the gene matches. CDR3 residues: CATSIMGQGSREQYF. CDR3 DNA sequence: TGTGCCACCAGCATCATGGGACAGGGGTCGAGAGAGCAGTACTTC.

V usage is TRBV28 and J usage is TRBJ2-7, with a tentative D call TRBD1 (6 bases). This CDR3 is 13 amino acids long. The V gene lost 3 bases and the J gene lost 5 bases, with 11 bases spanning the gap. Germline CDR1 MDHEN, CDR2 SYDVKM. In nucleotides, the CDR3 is TGTGCCAGCAGTTTGATACAGGGCCACGAGCAGTACTTC. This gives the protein CASSLIQGHEQYF.

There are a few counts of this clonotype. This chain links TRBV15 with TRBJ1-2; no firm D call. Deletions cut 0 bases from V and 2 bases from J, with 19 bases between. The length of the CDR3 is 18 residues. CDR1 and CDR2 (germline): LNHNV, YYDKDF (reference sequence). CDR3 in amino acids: CATSRDPWVYNLNYGYTF. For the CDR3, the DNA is TGTGCCACCAGCAGAGATCCCTGGGTGTATAACCTAAACTATGGCTACACCTTC.

Here the CDR3 reads CASSHLDPGGTEAFF. The CDR3 bases are TGCGCCAGCAGCCATCTTGATCCGGGAGGCACTGAAGCTTTCTTT. The chain uses TRBV5-1 and TRBJ1-1, with D unresolved. V lost 4 bases and J 4 bases, leaving 17 bases between the germline ends. This CDR3 has 15 residues. CDR1 is SGHRS, CDR2 YFSETQ, per germline.

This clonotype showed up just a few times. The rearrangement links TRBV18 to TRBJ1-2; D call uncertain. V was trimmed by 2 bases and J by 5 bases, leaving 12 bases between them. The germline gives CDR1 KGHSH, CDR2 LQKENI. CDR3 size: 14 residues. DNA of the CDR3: TGTGCCAGCTCACCAGGCCAGGAGAAATATGGCTACACCTTC. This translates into CASSPGQEKYGYTF.

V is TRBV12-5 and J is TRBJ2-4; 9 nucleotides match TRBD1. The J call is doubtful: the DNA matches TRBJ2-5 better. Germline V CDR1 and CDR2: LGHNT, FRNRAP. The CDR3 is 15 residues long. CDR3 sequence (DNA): TGTGCTAGTGCGACCGAGGGACAGGGCGTCTTGACCCAGTACTTC. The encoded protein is CASATEGQGVLTQYF.

CDR3 residues: CASQLAAQNYEQYF. The CDR3 DNA follows: TGTGCCTCGCAGCTAGCGGCGCAGAACTACGAGCAGTACTTC. The V call is TRBV10-3, the J call TRBJ2-7; 7 positions agree with TRBD2. Per germline, CDR1 ENHRY and CDR2 SYGVKD. The CDR3 has 14 amino acids. The V and J ends lost 11 bases and 3 bases, in that order; junction bases with no gene match: 13.

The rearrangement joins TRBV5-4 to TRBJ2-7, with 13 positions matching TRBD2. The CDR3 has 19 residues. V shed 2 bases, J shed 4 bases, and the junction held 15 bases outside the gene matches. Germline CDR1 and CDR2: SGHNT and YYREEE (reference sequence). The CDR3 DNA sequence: TGTGCCAGCAGCTTTCTCAGGGGACCTAGGACTAGCGGGAGATACGAGCAGTACTTC. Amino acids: CASSFLRGPRTSGRYEQYF.

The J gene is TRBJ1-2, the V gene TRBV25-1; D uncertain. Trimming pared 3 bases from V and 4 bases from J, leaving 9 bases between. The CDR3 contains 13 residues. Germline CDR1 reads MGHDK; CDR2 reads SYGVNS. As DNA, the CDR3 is TGTGCCAGCAGTGAGGGAACTCCCTATGGCTACACCTTC. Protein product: CASSEGTPYGYTF.

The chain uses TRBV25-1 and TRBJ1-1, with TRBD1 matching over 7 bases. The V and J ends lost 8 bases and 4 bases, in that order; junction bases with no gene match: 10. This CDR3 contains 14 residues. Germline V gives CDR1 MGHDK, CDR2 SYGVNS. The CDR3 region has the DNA TGTGCCAGCCGGAGGCAGGAGGGGGCCACTGAAGCTTTCTTT. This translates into CASRRQEGATEAFF. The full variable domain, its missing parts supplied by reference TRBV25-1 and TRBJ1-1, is EADIYQTPRYLVIGTGKKITLECSQTMGHDKMYWYQQDPGMELHLIHYSYGVNSTEKGDLSSESTVSRIRTEHFPLTLESARPSHTSQYLCASRRQEGATEAFFGQGTRLTVV.

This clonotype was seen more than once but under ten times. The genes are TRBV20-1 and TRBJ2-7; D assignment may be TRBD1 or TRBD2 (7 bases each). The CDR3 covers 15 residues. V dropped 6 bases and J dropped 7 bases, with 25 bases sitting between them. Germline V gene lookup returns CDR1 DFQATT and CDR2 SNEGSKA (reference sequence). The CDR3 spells CSAIPGGVTPREQYF. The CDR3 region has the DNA TGCAGTGCAATACCAGGGGGGGTCACCCCAAGGGAGCAGTACTTC.

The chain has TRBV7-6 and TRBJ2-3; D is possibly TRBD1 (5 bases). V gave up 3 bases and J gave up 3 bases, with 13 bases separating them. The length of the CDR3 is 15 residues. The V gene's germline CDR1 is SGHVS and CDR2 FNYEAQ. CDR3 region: CASSFSPGLTDTQYF. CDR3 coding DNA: TGTGCCAGCAGCTTTTCCCCAGGGTTGACAGATACGCAGTATTTT.

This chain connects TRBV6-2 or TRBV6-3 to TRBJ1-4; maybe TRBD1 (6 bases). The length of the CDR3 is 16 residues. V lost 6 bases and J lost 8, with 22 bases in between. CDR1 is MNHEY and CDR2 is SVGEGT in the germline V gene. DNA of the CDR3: TGTGCCAGCAGCCTACCCTACAGGGACCAAGAGGAAAAACTGTTTTTT. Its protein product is CASSLPYRDQEEKLFF.

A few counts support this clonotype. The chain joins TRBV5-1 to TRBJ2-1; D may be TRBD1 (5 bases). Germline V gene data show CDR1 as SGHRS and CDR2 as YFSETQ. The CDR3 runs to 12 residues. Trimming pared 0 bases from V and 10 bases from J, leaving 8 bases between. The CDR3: CASSLEGREQFF. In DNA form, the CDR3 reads TGCGCCAGCAGCTTGGAGGGGCGGGAGCAGTTCTTC. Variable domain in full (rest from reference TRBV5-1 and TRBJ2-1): KAGVTQTPRYLIKTRGQQVTLSCSPISGHRSVSWYQQTPGQGLQFLFEYFSETQRNKGNFPGRFSGRQFSNSRSEMNVSTLELGDSALYLCASSLEGREQFFGPGTRLTVL.

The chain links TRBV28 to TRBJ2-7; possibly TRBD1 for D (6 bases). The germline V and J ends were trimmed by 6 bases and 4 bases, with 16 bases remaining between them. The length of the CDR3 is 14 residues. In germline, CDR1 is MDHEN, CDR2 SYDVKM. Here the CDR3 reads CASRQTGQLYEQYF. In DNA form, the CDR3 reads TGTGCCAGCAGGCAAACGGGACAATTATACGAGCAGTACTTC. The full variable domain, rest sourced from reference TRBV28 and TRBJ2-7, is DVKVTQSSRYLVKRTGEKVFLECVQDMDHENMFWYRQDPGLGLRLIYFSYDVKMKEKGDIPEGYSVSREKKERFSLILESASTNQTSMYLCASRQTGQLYEQYFGPGTRLTVT.

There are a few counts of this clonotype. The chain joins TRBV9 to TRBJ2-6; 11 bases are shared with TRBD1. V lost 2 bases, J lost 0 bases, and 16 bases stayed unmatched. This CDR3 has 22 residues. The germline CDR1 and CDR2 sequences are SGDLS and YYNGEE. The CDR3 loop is CASSVLKVPRDRGFSGANVLTF. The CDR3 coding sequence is TGTGCCAGCAGCGTTTTAAAAGTGCCGCGGGACAGGGGGTTCTCTGGGGCCAACGTCCTGACTTTC. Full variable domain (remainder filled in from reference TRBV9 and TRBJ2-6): DSGVTQTPKHLITATGQRVTLRCSPRSGDLSVYWYQQSLDQGLQFLIQYYNGEERAKGNILERFSAQQFPDLHSELNLSSLELGDSALYFCASSVLKVPRDRGFSGANVLTFGAGSRLTVL.

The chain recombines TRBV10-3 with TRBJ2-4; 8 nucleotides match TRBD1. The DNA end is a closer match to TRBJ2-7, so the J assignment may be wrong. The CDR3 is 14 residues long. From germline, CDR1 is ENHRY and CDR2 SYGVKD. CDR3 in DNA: TGTGCCATCAGCATGAAGGGACAGGCCGACGAGCAGTACTTC. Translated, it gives CAISMKGQADEQYF.

CDR3 bases: TGTGCCACCAGCAAAGACAGGGACTCTGGGGCCAACGTCCTGACTTTC. This gives the protein CATSKDRDSGANVLTF. The chain recombines TRBV15 with TRBJ2-6; 7 bases line up with TRBD1. This CDR3 spans 16 amino acids. V was pared by 4 bases and J by 0 bases, with 3 bases of the junction left unmatched. Germline V gene data show CDR1 as LNHNV and CDR2 as YYDKDF (reference sequence).

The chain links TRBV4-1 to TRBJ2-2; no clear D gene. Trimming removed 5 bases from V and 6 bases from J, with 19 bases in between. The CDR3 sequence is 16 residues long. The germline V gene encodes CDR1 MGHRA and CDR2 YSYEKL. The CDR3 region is CASSISVALSAGELFF. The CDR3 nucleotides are TGCGCCAGCAGCATTTCGGTGGCCCTTTCCGCCGGGGAGCTGTTTTTT.

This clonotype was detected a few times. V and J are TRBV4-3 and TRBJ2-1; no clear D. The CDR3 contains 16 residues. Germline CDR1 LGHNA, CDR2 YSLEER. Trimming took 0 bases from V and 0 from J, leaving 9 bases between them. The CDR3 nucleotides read TGCGCCAGCAGCCAAGAAGACCGAAACTCCTACAATGAGCAGTTCTTC. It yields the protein CASSQEDRNSYNEQFF.

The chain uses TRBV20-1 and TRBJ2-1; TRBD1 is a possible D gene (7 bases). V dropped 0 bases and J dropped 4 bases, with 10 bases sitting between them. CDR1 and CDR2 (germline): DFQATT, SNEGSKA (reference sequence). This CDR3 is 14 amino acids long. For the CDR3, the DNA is TGCAGTGCTAGAGAGGGGGGACAGTACAATGAGCAGTTCTTC. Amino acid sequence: CSAREGGQYNEQFF.

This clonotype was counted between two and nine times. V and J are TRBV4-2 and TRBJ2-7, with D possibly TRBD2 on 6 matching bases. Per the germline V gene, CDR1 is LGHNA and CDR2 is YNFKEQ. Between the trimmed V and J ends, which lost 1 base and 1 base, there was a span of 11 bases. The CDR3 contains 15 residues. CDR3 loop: CASSQVGSGSYEQYF. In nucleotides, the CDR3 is TGTGCCAGCAGCCAAGTCGGGAGCGGATCCTACGAGCAGTACTTC.

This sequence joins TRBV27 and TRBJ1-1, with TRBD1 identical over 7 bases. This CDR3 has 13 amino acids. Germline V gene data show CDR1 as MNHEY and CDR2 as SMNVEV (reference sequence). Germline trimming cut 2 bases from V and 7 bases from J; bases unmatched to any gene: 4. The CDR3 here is CASSLGQVGEAFF. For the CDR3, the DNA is TGTGCCAGCAGTTTAGGACAGGTTGGTGAAGCTTTCTTT.

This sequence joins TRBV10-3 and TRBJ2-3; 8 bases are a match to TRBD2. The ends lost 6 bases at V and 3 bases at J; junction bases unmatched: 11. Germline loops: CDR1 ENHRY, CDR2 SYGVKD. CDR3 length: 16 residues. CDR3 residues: CAISRGGTGETDTQYF. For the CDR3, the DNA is TGTGCCATCAGCCGCGGGGGGACCGGAGAGACAGATACGCAGTATTTT.

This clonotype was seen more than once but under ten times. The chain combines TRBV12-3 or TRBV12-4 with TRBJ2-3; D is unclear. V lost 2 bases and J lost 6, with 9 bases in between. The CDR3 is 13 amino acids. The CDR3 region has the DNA TGTGCCAGCAGTTTAAGCGTACAGGATACGCAGTATTTT. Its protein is CASSLSVQDTQYF.